This T cell receptor (beta chain) was sequenced during a study of identical twins (dated by TCRdb to 2016 to 2017). With respect to the entire study: To test whether fetal clonotypes persist, this study deep-sequenced TCR alpha and beta repertoires from monozygotic twins, from unrelated adults of various ages, and from cord blood. To rule out contamination, the twin experiments were replicated at different times with different library preparation protocols.

The method was 5' RACE. For sequencing, an Illumina HiSeq 2000 was employed. A universal primer binding site was introduced by template switching, and a unique molecular identifier was present in the final cDNA, enabling accurate counting of TCR cDNA molecules. Specific primers in the conserved constant-segment region were used to synthesize first-strand cDNA for TCR alpha and beta chains. To control for contamination, every cDNA library was double barcoded, receiving both a SMART-Mk sample barcode and Illumina barcodes. TruSeq adapter sequences along with Illumina sample barcodes were introduced in two successive PCR steps. The TCR alpha and beta cDNA libraries were sequenced on the Illumina HiSeq platform using custom primers. Processing in the source paper ran as follows. MiGEC was used to process raw reads and extract unique molecular identifiers, and MiXCR was used to find CDR3 positions. For each individual, recombination models were inferred using an EM algorithm with the repgenHMM and IGoR tools. Shared clonotypes were analyzed with the tcR package in R, and sharing was normalized by the product of cloneset sizes. Out-of-frame nonproductive sequences were analyzed to study raw recombination free of thymic and clonal selection effects. TCRdb's own reprocessing of the public reads used fastp at Q25 and MiXCR and kept productive beta chains. Entries are consolidated by CDR3 protein sequence, retaining the most common genes and DNA. What appears here as the V and J calls and clone size reflects TCRdb's work, not the paper's. This sample comprises under 1 million distinct CDR3 sequences, roughly 12% of them detected only once. The top ten clones comprise around 1.5% of the sample.

This clonotype was recorded a few times. There is no known antigen for this receptor. No quality values exist for individual bases; no much larger clone is one base distant. Taken from cysteine to phenylalanine, the CDR3 has 14 residues. The kept DNA is CDR3 alone, 42 bases in frame from the first base. Trimming takes 2 bases from V and 5 bases from J, and the germline ends sit 12 bases apart. All donors were healthy Caucasians. Three pairs of female monozygotic twins, all aged 18 to 29 years, made up the twin cohort. RNA for TCR libraries was isolated from peripheral blood mononuclear cells. Overall study results and their limits: A weaker excess of twin sharing was found in beta out-of-frame sequences because the signal-to-noise ratio was lowered by fewer shared sequences. Recombination models systematically underestimated out-of-frame TCR alpha sharing in monozygotic twins but agreed with sharing between unrelated individuals. Invariant T cells such as MAIT and iNKT could partly confound zero-insertion analyses, though diverse VJ usage argued against this for most clonotypes. Fewer insertions were carried by abundant cord blood beta clonotypes; a weaker similar trend was observed in young adult naive repertoires, while no such trend was observed in memory repertoires. Compared with coincidental sharing between unrelated individuals, out-of-frame TCR alpha sequences shared between twins had an excess of sequences with low generation probability. Because the same donors could not be followed over many years, the conclusions depended on cross-sectional statistical analysis.

The same sample was also used in a study of yellow fever vaccine responses in identical twins. The second paper states: According to the authors, the vaccine-induced T cell response in identical twins seemed to be partly convergent and partly specific to each individual. In the study, vaccine-responding T cell clones were precisely tracked in identical twins.

The receptor was derived from a woman aged 18 to 35 in good health. Sequences were obtained from PBMCs. The rearranged chain carries TRBV12-3 or TRBV12-4 and TRBJ1-1; TRBD1 might be the D gene, on 5 matching bases. This receptor carries the CDR3 CASSLMGGGTEAFF. The DNA is as follows: TGTGCCAGCAGTTTAATGGGGGGGGGGACTGAAGCTTTCTTT.